The next 30 T cell receptor beta chains were all read from a single sample in a study of T cells expressing NK-cell markers. TCRdb re-called the 5' RACE reads; one entry per CDR3 protein, DNA not given. This listing includes roughly 280,000 distinct CDR3 sequences. The sample taken for sequencing was blood T cells: a sorted CD56 or NKG2C T cell subset, CD4+ or CD8+ T cells, or bulk PBMC T cells (not recorded which). The receptors stem from a young man in good health.

The chain combines TRBV12-3 or TRBV12-4 with TRBJ2-1; TCRdb proposes TRBD2, but this gene call is untestable without DNA. This CDR3 spans 15 amino acids. CDR3 in amino acids: CASSPRLAGDNEQFF.

This chain links TRBV10-3 with TRBJ2-1; absent DNA, TCRdb's TRBD1 call cannot be checked. The CDR3 consists of 15 residues. Germline loops: CDR1 ENHRY, CDR2 SYGVKD. CDR3 sequence: CAISESGDSYNEQFF.

The chain joins TRBV7-2 to TRBJ1-2; TCRdb returns TRBD1, unconfirmable since there is no DNA. CDR1 is SGHTA and CDR2 is FQGNSA in the germline V gene. CDR3 length: 14 residues. The CDR3 loop reads CASSSQTGQYGYTF.

V is TRBV20-1 and J is TRBJ2-1; TCRdb outputs TRBD1, but without DNA this stays unchecked. The CDR3 is 12 residues long. Germline V gene data show CDR1 as DFQATT and CDR2 as SNEGSKA (reference sequence). The CDR3 spells CSATPKTDEQFF.

This chain connects TRBV20-1 to TRBJ2-4. Germline CDR1 DFQATT, CDR2 SNEGSKA (reference sequence). The CDR3 is 17 residues long. CDR3 loop: CSAREILDPLAKNIQYF.

The chain joins TRBV6-1 to TRBJ2-3; as DNA is missing, the TRBD2 call by TCRdb cannot be tested. Germline V CDR1 and CDR2: MNHNS, SASEGT. This CDR3 spans 15 amino acids. This CDR3 reads CASRLAGSSTDTQYF.

V is TRBV12-3 or TRBV12-4 and J is TRBJ2-1; TCRdb names TRBD2, which stays unverified in the absence of DNA. CDR3 size: 12 residues. CDR3 sequence: CASSGSRDEQFF.

This sequence joins TRBV5-1 and TRBJ1-1; as DNA is missing, the TRBD1 call by TCRdb cannot be tested. There are 13 residues in the CDR3. CDR1 is SGHRS and CDR2 is YFSETQ in the germline V gene. CDR3 sequence: CASVGQADTEAFF.

The chain couples TRBV12-3 or TRBV12-4 to TRBJ2-3; lacking DNA, the TRBD1 call made by TCRdb goes unchecked. The CDR3 is 15 amino acids. CDR3 sequence reads: CASTVRTTGGDTQYF.

The chain carries TRBV12-3 or TRBV12-4 and TRBJ1-1; the D gene TCRdb calls, TRBD1, cannot be checked with no DNA. The CDR3 is made up of 13 amino acids. CDR3 region: CASRAGGYTEAFF.

The chain couples TRBV4-2 to TRBJ2-2. Per germline, CDR1 LGHNA and CDR2 YNFKEQ. CDR3 length equals 13 residues. CDR3 region: CASSPVQTGELFF.

V usage is TRBV25-1 and J usage is TRBJ1-3; TCRdb's assignment of TRBD1 cannot be checked, as there is no DNA. This CDR3 spans 15 amino acids. CDR1 is MGHDK and CDR2 is SYGVNS in the germline V gene. CDR3 sequence: CASSELAGGRNTIYF.

The gene calls are TRBV30 and TRBJ2-1; with no DNA, the TCRdb D assignment of TRBD1 cannot be verified. Germline V lookup: CDR1 GTSNPN, CDR2 SVGIG (reference sequence). The CDR3 has 17 amino acids. This CDR3 is CAWRGDTFARRDNEQFF.

This rearrangement joins TRBV2 to TRBJ1-1. The CDR3 is made up of 12 amino acids. Germline-derived CDR1 and CDR2 are SNHLY and FYNNEI. The CDR3 sequence is CASRALNTEAFF.

This chain joins TRBV4-2 and TRBJ2-2; TCRdb's D call, TRBD1, is unchecked because there is no DNA. The CDR3 spans 16 residues. Germline CDR1 reads LGHNA; CDR2 reads YNFKEQ. The CDR3 sequence is CASSQAGTTGRGELFF.

V usage is TRBV12-5 and J usage is TRBJ2-2; lacking DNA, the TRBD2 call made by TCRdb goes unchecked. The CDR3 sequence is 15 residues long. Looked up from germline, CDR1 is LGHNT and CDR2 is FRNRAP. The CDR3 loop is CASGLRASGTGELFF.

The V and J genes are TRBV12-3 or TRBV12-4 and TRBJ2-5. This CDR3 is 14 amino acids long. CDR3: CASSTIEYQETQYF.

V gene TRBV28 combines with J gene TRBJ2-3; TCRdb lists TRBD1, though no DNA is available to test this call. The CDR3 runs 13 residues. Germline CDR1 is MDHEN and CDR2 is SYDVKM. CDR3 amino acids: CASGAASTDTQYF. Looking up the rest from reference TRBV28 and TRBJ2-3 gives the full variable domain: DVKVTQSSRYLVKRTGEKVFLECVQDMDHENMFWYRQDPGLGLRLIYFSYDVKMKEKGDIPEGYSVSREKKERFSLILESASTNQTSMYLCASGAASTDTQYFGPGTRLTVL.

V and J are TRBV20-1 and TRBJ1-2; TCRdb names TRBD1, which stays unverified in the absence of DNA. Germline V gives CDR1 DFQATT, CDR2 SNEGSKA (reference sequence). This CDR3 is 12 amino acids long. The CDR3 loop is CSAVLQGGGYTF.

The chain couples TRBV27 to TRBJ1-2; absent DNA, TCRdb's TRBD1 call cannot be checked. CDR3 length equals 14 residues. Per germline, CDR1 MNHEY and CDR2 SMNVEV (reference sequence). The CDR3 sequence is CASSRDRVRYGYTF.

The genes are TRBV5-1 and TRBJ2-1; TCRdb reports TRBD2, a call that lacks DNA to check it against. CDR1 and CDR2 from the germline V gene are SGHRS and YFSETQ. The CDR3 is made up of 16 amino acids. The CDR3 is CASSLGRLAGYNEQFF. Full variable domain (outside the CDR3, taken from reference TRBV5-1 and TRBJ2-1): KAGVTQTPRYLIKTRGQQVTLSCSPISGHRSVSWYQQTPGQGLQFLFEYFSETQRNKGNFPGRFSGRQFSNSRSEMNVSTLELGDSALYLCASSLGRLAGYNEQFFGPGTRLTVL.

The CDR3 loop reads CSAPSSSGRALDEQFF. The V gene is TRBV20-1, the J gene TRBJ2-1; absent DNA, TCRdb's TRBD2 call cannot be checked. CDR3 length: 16 amino acids. CDR1 is DFQATT, CDR2 SNEGSKA, per germline (reference sequence).

The chain recombines TRBV7-3 with TRBJ2-1; TCRdb picks TRBD1, but there is no DNA to check that call. Germline V gene data show CDR1 as SGHTA and CDR2 as FQGTGA. This CDR3 contains 13 residues. The CDR3 protein is CASSPLGTVEQFF.

This chain links TRBV20-1 with TRBJ2-7; there is no DNA to check the TCRdb D call of TRBD2. CDR1 is DFQATT, CDR2 SNEGSKA, per germline (reference sequence). The CDR3 contains 15 residues. This CDR3 is CSARVRTDSSYEQYF.

The chain employs TRBV6-6 and TRBJ2-2. This CDR3 is built from 13 residues. CDR1 and CDR2 from the germline V gene are MNHNY and SVGAGI (reference sequence). This CDR3 is CASSWDRTGELFF.

The chain joins TRBV5-1 to TRBJ2-1; TCRdb's D gene call, TRBD1, goes unchecked for lack of DNA. CDR1 and CDR2 from the germline V gene are SGHRS and YFSETQ. This CDR3 has 15 residues. CDR3 in amino acids: CASSWGQGTYNEQFF. The entire variable domain, with the rest obtained from reference TRBV5-1 and TRBJ2-1, is as follows: KAGVTQTPRYLIKTRGQQVTLSCSPISGHRSVSWYQQTPGQGLQFLFEYFSETQRNKGNFPGRFSGRQFSNSRSEMNVSTLELGDSALYLCASSWGQGTYNEQFFGPGTRLTVL.

V is TRBV5-1 and J is TRBJ2-1; TCRdb selects TRBD2, and the lack of DNA leaves this call unchecked. The germline CDR1 and CDR2 sequences are SGHRS and YFSETQ. The CDR3 is 17 amino acids. The CDR3 is CASSLTTSGRVYNEQFF.

V and J are TRBV7-9 and TRBJ2-7; the D call from TCRdb, TRBD1, cannot be confirmed without DNA. The CDR3 runs to 14 residues. The V gene's germline CDR1 is SEHNR and CDR2 FQNEAQ (reference sequence). This CDR3 is CASSLGTGVGRQYF.

V gene TRBV3-1 combines with J gene TRBJ2-1. Per germline, CDR1 LGHDT and CDR2 YNNKEL (reference sequence). CDR3 length equals 14 residues. CDR3 sequence reads: CASSQGRFYNEQFF.

The V call is TRBV6-1, the J call TRBJ1-4; with no DNA, the TCRdb D assignment of TRBD1 cannot be verified. The CDR3 totals 13 residues. Germline loops: CDR1 MNHNS, CDR2 SASEGT. CDR3 loop: CASSLMGGRELFF.